This T cell receptor (beta chain) originates from a study of T cells in Graves' hyperthyroidism and ophthalmopathy. In the study overall: Peripheral blood specimens were obtained at initial diagnosis, prior to any treatment.

Study-wide points: Most clonotypes that expanded in the thyroid above 0.001 also showed up in blood.

With respect to this clonotype: What it binds is not known.

This CDR3 has 14 residues. V was shortened by 7 bases and J by 0 bases, with 12 bases between the two germline ends. The germline V gene encodes CDR1 LNHDA and CDR2 SQIVND (reference sequence). Lactation, pregnancy, other autoimmune disease or uncontrolled infection excluded patients. Cells are PBMCs isolated from approximately 9.2 ml of fresh blood. RNA transcripts yielded amplified TCR beta CDR3 regions. The study used the HTBI primer set for a first-round RT-PCR of the TCR CDR3. TCRdb reprocessed the multiplex PCR reads with MiXCR, giving one entry per CDR3 protein. The top ten hold roughly 3.5% of the sample, which has hundreds of thousands of distinct CDR3 sequences, 16% seen once.

J is TRBJ1-1 and V is TRBV19; D is unresolved. The sample consisted of blood. This TCR derives from a woman aged 40-49 years with Graves' ophthalmopathy. The CDR3 bases are TGTGCCAGTACCCCCGGGGTTCTGAACACTGAAGCTTTCTTT. Translation gives CASTPGVLNTEAFF.